This T cell receptor (beta chain) was sequenced in a study of cytomegalovirus exposure and HLA in healthy donors. PCR was performed using 60 Vbeta and 13 Jbeta primers. The protocol was immunoSEQ multiplex PCR, while the TCRdb copy is restricted to in-frame clones and leaves out a portion. The sample holds some 120,000 clones, roughly 82% seen once. Study results and caveats: Generally TCR sequences proved uncommon, though certain public TCRs appeared in numerous donors.

The CDR3 extends over 22 amino acids. Per the germline V gene, CDR1 is SGHTA and CDR2 is FQGTGA. Turning to this clone: The antigen is unknown. One end of the junction does not line up with germline, which may come from a read error.

What was sequenced was PBMCs. The sequence was obtained from a woman aged 40 to 49 in good health and CMV-seropositive. The chain carries TRBV7-3 and TRBJ2-7, with 8 bases that match TRBD1. The CDR3 DNA sequence: TGTGCCAGCAGCGTAACTACCAACCCTGGTCCCGGGACAGGTTTGGGGTCCTACGAGCAGTACTTC. Protein product: CASSVTTNPGPGTGLGSYEQYF.